A selection of T cell receptor beta chains follows, all from one sample in a study of blood T cell repertoires in COVID-19. Only in-frame clones appear in the TCRdb table, and some are missing; sequencing was by immunoSEQ multiplex PCR. The table includes some 320,000 clones, roughly 86% detected once. Material: peripheral blood. All receptors derive from a woman younger than 45 with COVID-19, enrolled during active disease. CDR3s include the opening cysteine and the closing phenylalanine or tryptophan. A D gene is named only where the DNA matches it firmly. Size is omitted from some rows. Given values are once, few, many or a class for expanded clones.

-	TRBV5-1	TRBD2	TRBJ2-3	TGCGCCAGCAGCTTGGCACCAGCGGGGGGGGGCACAGATACGCAGTATTTT	CASSLAPAGGGTDTQYF
-	TRBV14	-	TRBJ1-6	TGTGCCAGCAGCCAATATACTTTGTCGAATTCACCCCTCCACTTT	CASSQYTLSNSPLHF
-	TRBV6-5	-	TRBJ2-3	TGTGCCAGCGTACGAGGGGGGGCCGGCACAGATACGCAGTATTTT	CASVRGGAGTDTQYF
-	TRBV6-5	TRBD2	TRBJ2-1	TGTGCCAGCAGCTCCGGGACTAGCGGTCGCAATGAGCAGTTCTTC	CASSSGTSGRNEQFF
-	TRBV6-5	-	TRBJ2-2	TGTGCCAGCAGTTTAGCCGCTTCCGGGGAGCTGTTTTTT	CASSLAASGELFF
-	TRBV2	TRBD2	TRBJ2-2	TGTGCCAGCAGTGATGAGCGCGGGGGGAGAGCCGGGGAGCTGTTTTTT	CASSDERGGRAGELFF
-	TRBV12-5	TRBD2	TRBJ2-3	TGTGCTAGTGGTTGGGGACTAGCGGGGCCAGATACGCAGTATTTT	CASGWGLAGPDTQYF
-	TRBV11-3	-	TRBJ2-1	TGTGCCAGCAGCTTAGGGGTTACAGGGTCCTACAATGAGCAGTTCTTC	CASSLGVTGSYNEQFF
-	TRBV5-1	TRBD2	TRBJ2-1	TGCGCCAGCAGCTTCCGGGGGGGCCCGGTTCAGGGCAATGAGCAGTTCTTC	CASSFRGGPVQGNEQFF
-	TRBV18	TRBD1	TRBJ1-5	TGTGCCAGCTCACCGGTACAGGGGGATCAGCCCCAGCATTTT	CASSPVQGDQPQHF
-	TRBV29-1	-	TRBJ1-3	TGCAGCGTTCAGCCCCGACAGGTTTCCGGAAACACCATATATTTT	CSVQPRQVSGNTIYF
-	TRBV27	TRBD1	TRBJ1-3	TGTGCCAGCAGTTTATTCAGGGGGAACACCATATATTTT	CASSLFRGNTIYF
-	TRBV6-5	TRBD1	TRBJ2-1	TGTGCCAGCAGCGACAGGGGCATCTATGAGCAGTTCTTC	CASSDRGIYEQFF
once	TRBV2	TRBD1	TRBJ1-3	TGTGCCAGCAGTGAGTCGACAGGGGGAGGAAACACCATATATTTT	CASSESTGGGNTIYF
-	TRBV6-5	TRBD1	TRBJ2-7	TGTGCCAGCTGTCGGACAGGGTTTGACCCCTACGAGCAGTACTTC	CASCRTGFDPYEQYF
-	TRBV7-9	-	TRBJ2-2	TGTGCCAGCAGCCTCTACACCGGGGAGCTGTTTTTT	CASSLYTGELFF
-	TRBV3-1/TRBV3-2	-	TRBJ2-3	TGTGCCAGCAGCCAACCGGAGGGGGGGTCAGATACGCAGTATTTT	CASSQPEGGSDTQYF
-	TRBV19	TRBD1	TRBJ2-3	TGTGCCAGTAGAACCGGGACAGGTAGCCCTTCAACAGATACGCAGTATTTT	CASRTGTGSPSTDTQYF
-	TRBV5-1	-	TRBJ2-3	TGCGCCAGCAAGGAGACAGCCTATAGCACAGATACGCAGTATTTT	CASKETAYSTDTQYF
-	TRBV28	TRBD1	TRBJ2-4	TGTGCCAGCAGTTTGACAGGGCCAGGGATCATTCAGTACTTC	CASSLTGPGIIQYF
-	TRBV27	-	TRBJ2-5	TGTGCCAGCAGTCCCAGGGGACAAGAGACCCAGTACTTC	CASSPRGQETQYF
-	TRBV6-5	-	TRBJ1-2	TGTGCCAGCAGGATACAGGCGAACTATGGCTACACCTTC	CASRIQANYGYTF
once	TRBV5-5	-	TRBJ2-5	TGTGCCAGCAGCCTGGGGGTTGGGGGCTTCCAAGAGACCCAGTACTTC	CASSLGVGGFQETQYF
-	TRBV7-9	TRBD2	TRBJ2-1	TGTGCCAGCAGCTTATTAGGCGGGGGGCCCTACAATGAGCAGTTCTTC	CASSLLGGGPYNEQFF
-	TRBV5-6	-	TRBJ2-1	TGTGCCAGCAGCTTGTTAGAGGGCAATGAGCAGTTCTTC	CASSLLEGNEQFF
-	TRBV4-1	TRBD2	TRBJ2-1	TGCGCCAGCAGCCATATACAAGCGGGGTTCTCCTACAATGAGCAGTTCTTC	CASSHIQAGFSYNEQFF
-	TRBV5-4	-	TRBJ2-5	TGTGCCAGCAGCTTGGCGGGGTTGGGCCGAGGAGAGACCCAGTACTTC	CASSLAGLGRGETQYF
-	TRBV6-5	TRBD1	TRBJ1-2	TGTGCCAGCAGTCTTGGACAGGGAAGAGGCTACACCTTC	CASSLGQGRGYTF
-	TRBV12-3/TRBV12-4	-	TRBJ2-7	TGTGCCAGCAGTTTAATAGTCTACGAGCAGTACTTC	CASSLIVYEQYF
-	TRBV19	-	TRBJ2-5	TGTGCCAGTAGCTGGGGGGGCAATGGACCTCAAGAGACCCAGTACTTC	CASSWGGNGPQETQYF
-	TRBV6-1	TRBD1	TRBJ1-1	TGTGCCAGCAGTGAGCTACAGGGGGCAAGGAACACTGAAGCTTTCTTT	CASSELQGARNTEAFF
-	TRBV5-1	-	TRBJ1-1	TGCGCCAGCAGCCGAACAGTGAACACTGAAGCTTTCTTT	CASSRTVNTEAFF
-	TRBV5-1	TRBD1	TRBJ2-7	TGCGCCAGCAGCTCAGGGGGTCCCGGGAACCGATACGAGCAGTACTTC	CASSSGGPGNRYEQYF
-	TRBV5-1	TRBD2	TRBJ2-3	TGCGCCAGCAGCTCAAGGACTAGCGGGGTCGCAGATACGCAGTATTTT	CASSSRTSGVADTQYF
-	TRBV9	TRBD2	TRBJ2-7	TGTGCCAGCAGCCCAACGACTAGCGGTAACGAGCAGTACTTC	CASSPTTSGNEQYF
-	TRBV2	-	TRBJ2-5	TGTGCCAGCAGTGTTTACCGGCAAGAGACCCAGTACTTC	CASSVYRQETQYF
once	TRBV7-9	TRBD2	TRBJ2-7	TGTGCCAGCAGCCGGACTAGTGCAAGCTCCTACGAGCAGTACTTC	CASSRTSASSYEQYF
-	TRBV3-1/TRBV3-2	TRBD2	TRBJ2-2	TGTGCCAGCAGCCAAGGGCTAGCGGTGTACACCGGGGAGCTGTTTTTT	CASSQGLAVYTGELFF
-	TRBV30	-	TRBJ2-7	TGTGCCTGGAGTGTGGGGGGCTCCTACGAGCAGTACTTC	CAWSVGGSYEQYF
few	TRBV7-9	TRBD1	TRBJ1-2	TGTGCCAGCAGCTTTGGACAGGATTACTATGGCTACACCTTC	CASSFGQDYYGYTF
-	TRBV12-5	-	TRBJ2-7	TGTGCTAGTGGTTTGGAACAGGGTAGCTACGAGCAGTACTTC	CASGLEQGSYEQYF